This T cell receptor (beta chain) stems from a study of blood T cell repertoires in COVID-19. The CDR3 length is 16 residues. From germline, CDR1 is KGHDR and CDR2 SFDVKD. V gave up 7 bases and J gave up 6 bases; unmatched junction bases: 12. Clones were sequenced by immunoSEQ multiplex PCR, and TCRdb holds only the in-frame ones, with some missing. The sample carries around 280,000 clones, 85% to 90% recorded once. Specimen: peripheral blood. The V gene is TRBV24-1, the J gene TRBJ2-2, with 8 nucleotides matching TRBD1. This receptor was taken from a woman in her twenties or thirties with COVID-19, enrolled during active disease. The CDR3 DNA reads TGTGCCACCAGAGCTACCGGGACAGGAAGGGCCGGGGAGCTGTTTTTT. Protein: CATRATGTGRAGELFF.